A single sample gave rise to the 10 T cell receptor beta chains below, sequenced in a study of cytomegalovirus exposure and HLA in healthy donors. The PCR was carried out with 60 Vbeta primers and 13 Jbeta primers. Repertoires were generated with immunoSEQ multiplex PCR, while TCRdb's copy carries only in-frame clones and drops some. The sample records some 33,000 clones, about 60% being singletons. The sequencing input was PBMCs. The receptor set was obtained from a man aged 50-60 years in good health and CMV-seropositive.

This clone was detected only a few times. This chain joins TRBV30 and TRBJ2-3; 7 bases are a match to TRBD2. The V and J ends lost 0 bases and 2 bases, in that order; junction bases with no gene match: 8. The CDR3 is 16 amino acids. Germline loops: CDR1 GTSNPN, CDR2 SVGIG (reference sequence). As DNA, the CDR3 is TGTGCCTGGAGTGTACTGCTCGCGGGGGACACAGATACGCAGTATTTT. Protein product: CAWSVLLAGDTDTQYF.

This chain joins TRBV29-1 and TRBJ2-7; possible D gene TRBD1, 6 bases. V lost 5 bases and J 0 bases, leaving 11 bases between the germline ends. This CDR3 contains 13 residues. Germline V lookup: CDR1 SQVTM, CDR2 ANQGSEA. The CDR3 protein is CSVLTGSSYEQYF. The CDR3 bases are TGCAGCGTTCTGACAGGTAGCTCCTACGAGCAGTACTTC.

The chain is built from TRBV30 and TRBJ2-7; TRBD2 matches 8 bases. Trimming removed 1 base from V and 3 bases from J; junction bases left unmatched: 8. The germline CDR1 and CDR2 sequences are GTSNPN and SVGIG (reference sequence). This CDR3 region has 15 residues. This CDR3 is CAWSAPGTRSYEQYF. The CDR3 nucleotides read TGTGCCTGGAGTGCACCCGGGACTAGAAGCTACGAGCAGTACTTC.

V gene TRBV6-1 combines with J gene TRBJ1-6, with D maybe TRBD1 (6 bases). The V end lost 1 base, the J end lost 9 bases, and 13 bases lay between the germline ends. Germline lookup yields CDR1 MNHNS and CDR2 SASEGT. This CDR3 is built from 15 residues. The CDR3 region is CASSEDRALASPLHF. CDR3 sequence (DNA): TGTGCCAGCAGTGAAGACAGGGCCTTGGCTTCACCCCTCCACTTT.

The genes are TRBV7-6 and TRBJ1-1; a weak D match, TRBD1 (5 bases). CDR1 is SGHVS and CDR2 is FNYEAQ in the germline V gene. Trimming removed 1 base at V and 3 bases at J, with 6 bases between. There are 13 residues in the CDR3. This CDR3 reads CASSLGGDTEAFF. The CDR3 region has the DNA TGTGCCAGCAGCTTAGGGGGGGACACTGAAGCTTTCTTT.

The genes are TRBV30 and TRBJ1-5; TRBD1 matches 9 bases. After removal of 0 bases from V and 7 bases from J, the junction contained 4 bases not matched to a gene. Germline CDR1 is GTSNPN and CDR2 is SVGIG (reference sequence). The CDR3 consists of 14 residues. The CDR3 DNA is TGTGCCTGGAGTGTGGAGACAGGGGGGCAGCCCCAGCATTTT. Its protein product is CAWSVETGGQPQHF.

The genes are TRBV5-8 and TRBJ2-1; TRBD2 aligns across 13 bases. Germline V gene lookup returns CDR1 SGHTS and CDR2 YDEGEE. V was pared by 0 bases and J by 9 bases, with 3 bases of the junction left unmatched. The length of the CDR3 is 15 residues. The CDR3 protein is CASSLELAGGFEQFF. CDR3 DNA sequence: TGTGCCAGCAGCTTGGAACTAGCGGGAGGGTTTGAGCAGTTCTTC.

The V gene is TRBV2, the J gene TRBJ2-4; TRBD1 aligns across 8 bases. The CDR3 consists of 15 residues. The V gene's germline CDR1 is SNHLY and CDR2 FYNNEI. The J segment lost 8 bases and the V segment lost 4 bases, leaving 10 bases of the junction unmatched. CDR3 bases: TGTGCCAGCAGTGGCGGGACAGGACAAATCTACATTCAGTACTTC. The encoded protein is CASSGGTGQIYIQYF.

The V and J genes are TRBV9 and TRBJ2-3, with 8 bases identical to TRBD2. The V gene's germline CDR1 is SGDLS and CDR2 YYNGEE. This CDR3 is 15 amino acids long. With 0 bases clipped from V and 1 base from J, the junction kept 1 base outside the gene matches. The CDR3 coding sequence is TGTGCCAGCAGCGTAGTCGGGGGGGGCACAGATACGCAGTATTTT. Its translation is CASSVVGGGTDTQYF.

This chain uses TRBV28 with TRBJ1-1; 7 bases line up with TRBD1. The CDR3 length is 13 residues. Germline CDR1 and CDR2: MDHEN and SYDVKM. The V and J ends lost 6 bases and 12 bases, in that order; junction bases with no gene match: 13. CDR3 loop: CASSPTGAAASFF. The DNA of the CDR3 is TGTGCCAGCAGCCCAACAGGGGCAGCCGCATCTTTCTTT.